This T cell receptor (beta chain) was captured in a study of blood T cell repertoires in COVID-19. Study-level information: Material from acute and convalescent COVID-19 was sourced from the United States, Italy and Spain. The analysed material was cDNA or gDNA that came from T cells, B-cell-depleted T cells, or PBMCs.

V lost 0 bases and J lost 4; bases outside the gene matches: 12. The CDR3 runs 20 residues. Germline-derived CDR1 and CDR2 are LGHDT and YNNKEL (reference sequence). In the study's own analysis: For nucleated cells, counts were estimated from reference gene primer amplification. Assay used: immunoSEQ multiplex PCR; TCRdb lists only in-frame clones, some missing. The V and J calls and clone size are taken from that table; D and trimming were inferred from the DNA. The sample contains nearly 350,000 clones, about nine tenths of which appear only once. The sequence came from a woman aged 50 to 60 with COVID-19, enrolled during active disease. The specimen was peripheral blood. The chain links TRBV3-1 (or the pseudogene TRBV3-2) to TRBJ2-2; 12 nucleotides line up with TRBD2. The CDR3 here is CASSQDRASGRASGTGELFF. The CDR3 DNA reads TGTGCCAGCAGCCAAGATCGGGCTAGCGGGAGGGCCTCGGGCACCGGGGAGCTGTTTTTT.